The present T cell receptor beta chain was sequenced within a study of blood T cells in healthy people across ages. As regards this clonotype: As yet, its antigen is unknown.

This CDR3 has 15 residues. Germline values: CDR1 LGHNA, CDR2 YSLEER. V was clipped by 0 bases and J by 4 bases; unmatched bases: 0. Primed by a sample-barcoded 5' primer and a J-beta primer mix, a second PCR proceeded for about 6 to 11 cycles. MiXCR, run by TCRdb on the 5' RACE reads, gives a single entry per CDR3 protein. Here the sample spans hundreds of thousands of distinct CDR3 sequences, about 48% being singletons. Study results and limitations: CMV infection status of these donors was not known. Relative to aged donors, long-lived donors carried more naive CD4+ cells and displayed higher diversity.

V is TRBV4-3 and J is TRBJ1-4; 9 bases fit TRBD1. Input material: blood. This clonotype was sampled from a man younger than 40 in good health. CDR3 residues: CASSQEGQGNEKLFF. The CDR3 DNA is TGCGCCAGCAGCCAAGAGGGACAGGGTAATGAAAAACTGTTTTTT.